One sample yielded the 27 T cell receptor beta chains listed below, sequenced in a study of blood T cells in healthy people across ages. Sample-barcoded 5' priming and a J-beta primer mix drove a second PCR of about 7 to 12 cycles. Using its own MiXCR run on the 5' RACE reads, TCRdb lists one record per CDR3 protein. The data contain about 580,000 distinct CDR3 sequences, roughly 48% of them singletons. Sample: blood. The origin of the receptors is a man older than 75 in good health.

The sample holds a few counts of this clonotype. The chain employs TRBV29-1 and TRBJ1-1, with TRBD1 identical over 11 bases. V was pared by 7 bases and J by 4 bases, with 5 bases of the junction left unmatched. Germline V gene data show CDR1 as SQVTM and CDR2 as ANQGSEA. This CDR3 comprises 13 residues. This CDR3 is CSARTGGFTEAFF. The CDR3 nucleotides read TGCAGCGCTAGGACAGGGGGCTTCACTGAAGCTTTCTTT.

Comment on this clonotype: Mismatch with germline at one junction end may stem from a read error. CDR3 loop: CIARDRGDSEDTQYF. As DNA, the CDR3 is TGCATTGCTAGAGACAGGGGGGATTCGGAGGATACGCAGTATTTT. The V call is TRBV20-1, the J call TRBJ2-3; 9 nucleotides line up with TRBD1. Germline V lookup: CDR1 DFQATT, CDR2 SNEGSKA (reference sequence). The CDR3 is 15 amino acids.

The V call is TRBV6-2 or TRBV6-3, the J call TRBJ2-5; 8 bases map to TRBD2. Unmatched junction bases numbered 8, after V lost 6 bases and J lost 5 bases. Germline V gives CDR1 MNHEY, CDR2 SVGEGT. This CDR3 is 14 amino acids long. CDR3 DNA: TGTGCCAGCAGAGCACTAGCGGCGGTGGAGACCCAGTACTTC. This translates into CASRALAAVETQYF.

In regard to this clonotype: Compared with germline, one end of the junction differs, possibly owing to a read error. The chain has TRBV7-9 and TRBJ1-1; weak D call: TRBD1 (5 bases). This CDR3 has 13 amino acids. Germline values: CDR1 SEHNR, CDR2 FQNEAQ (reference sequence). CDR3 nucleotides: TGTGTCAGCAGCCTGGGACCGGGGACTGAAGCTTTCTTT. This codes for CVSSLGPGTEAFF.

Worth noting for this clonotype: Compared with germline, one end of the junction differs, possibly owing to a read error. The chain uses TRBV20-1 and TRBJ1-1; 7 bases line up with TRBD1. The CDR3 length is 15 residues. The germline V gene encodes CDR1 DFQATT and CDR2 SNEGSKA (reference sequence). The CDR3 DNA sequence: TGCAGTGCTGGAGAGGGGACAGCCAGGAACACTGAAGCTTTCTTT. Translation: CSAGEGTARNTEAFF.

The genes are TRBV7-6 and TRBJ2-3; D remains ambiguous. The CDR3 has 16 amino acids. CDR1 and CDR2 (germline): SGHVS, FNYEAQ. Trimming removed 5 bases from V and 0 bases from J, with 15 bases in between. In DNA, the CDR3 is TGTGCCAGCAGCCCCCGTAGTAGTGCTAGCACAGATACGCAGTATTTT. Translation: CASSPRSSASTDTQYF.

In its sample, this clonotype was seen many times. J is TRBJ2-7 and V is TRBV20-1; no firm D call. The germline V gene has CDR1 DFQATT and CDR2 SNEGSKA (reference sequence). Trimming pared 5 bases from V and 3 bases from J, leaving 11 bases between. The length of the CDR3 is 12 residues. CDR3 DNA sequence: TGCAGTGCTCACAGCAGCCGCTACGAGCAGTACTTC. Its protein product is CSAHSSRYEQYF.

This clonotype was seen more than once but under ten times. The chain recombines TRBV14 with TRBJ2-3, with D unclear. Trimming left V 1 base short and J 2 bases short, with 13 bases between. Germline CDR1 SGHDN, CDR2 FVKESK. The CDR3 has 16 amino acids. CDR3 nucleotide sequence: TGTGCCAGCAGCCAAGTTCCGGCTACTCCCACAGATACGCAGTATTTT. It translates to CASSQVPATPTDTQYF.

This clonotype showed up just a few times. The CDR3 sequence: CASSLVAGQGMETQYF. The CDR3 DNA sequence: TGTGCCAGCAGCCTAGTGGCTGGACAGGGTATGGAGACCCAGTACTTC. The chain links TRBV7-2 to TRBJ2-5; 8 nucleotides match TRBD1. The germline CDR1 and CDR2 sequences are SGHTA and FQGNSA. CDR3 size: 16 residues. V was pared by 5 bases and J by 5 bases, with 13 bases of the junction left unmatched.

This clonotype was observed a few times. The gene calls are TRBV20-1 and TRBJ2-7; 11 bases line up with TRBD2. The CDR3 length is 13 residues. With V trimmed by 4 bases and J by 5 bases, 4 bases remained unmatched. Germline V lookup: CDR1 DFQATT, CDR2 SNEGSKA (reference sequence). The CDR3: CSATGLAVHEQYF. CDR3 DNA sequence: TGCAGTGCTACGGGACTAGCGGTCCACGAGCAGTACTTC.

This chain uses TRBV20-1 with TRBJ2-3; D not resolved. The CDR3 covers 15 residues. Germline CDR1 and CDR2: DFQATT and SNEGSKA (reference sequence). V was cut by 0 bases and J by 2 bases, with 12 bases left in between. CDR3 sequence reads: CSAREWAGDTDTQYF. The DNA of the CDR3 is TGCAGTGCTAGAGAGTGGGCTGGCGACACAGATACGCAGTATTTT.

This clonotype appeared a few times. CDR3 region: CASSAPGGQGTSEAFF. The CDR3 nucleotides are TGTGCCAGCAGTGCCCCGGGGGGGCAGGGGACTAGTGAAGCTTTCTTT. This rearrangement joins TRBV6-1 to TRBJ1-1; TRBD1 is a possible D gene (6 bases). V lost 4 bases, J lost 7 bases, and 22 bases lay in between. Germline assignment: CDR1 MNHNS and CDR2 SASEGT. The CDR3 spans 16 residues.

This clonotype was picked up a small number of times. A much larger clone lies a single base off, so this may be a read error. The CDR3 DNA follows: TGTGCCAGCAGCCATAGCGGGGGGCCGGGGGGTGAGCAGTACTTC. This sequence encodes CASSHSGGPGGEQYF. The chain combines TRBV3-1 with TRBJ2-5, with TRBD2 matching over 10 bases. Germline V lookup: CDR1 LGHDT, CDR2 YNNKEL (reference sequence). Trimming took 3 bases from V and 11 from J; bases not matched to a gene: 12. The CDR3 has 15 residues.

This clonotype was picked up a small number of times. The chain combines TRBV20-1 with TRBJ2-5; weak D call: TRBD1 (5 bases). CDR3 size: 15 residues. CDR1 is DFQATT and CDR2 is SNEGSKA in the germline V gene (reference sequence). Trimming took 1 base from V and 5 from J, leaving 17 bases between them. CDR3 loop: CSARVAAGMRETQYF. CDR3 nucleotide sequence: TGCAGTGCTAGAGTAGCCGCAGGGATGCGGGAGACCCAGTACTTC.

The chain combines TRBV11-3 with TRBJ2-1, with 11 bases matching TRBD2. The CDR3 spans 16 residues. Trimming cost V 5 bases and J 4 bases; bases outside gene matches: 7. Germline V CDR1 and CDR2: SGHNT, YENEEA. CDR3 residues: CASSPSGLAEYNEQFF. CDR3 nucleotides: TGTGCCAGCAGCCCCTCGGGACTAGCGGAGTACAATGAGCAGTTCTTC.

V gene TRBV7-2 combines with J gene TRBJ2-3; D might be TRBD1 (7 bases). The V end lost 5 bases, the J end lost 6 bases, and 27 bases lay between the germline ends. The CDR3 extends over 18 amino acids. Germline lookup yields CDR1 SGHTA and CDR2 FQGNSA. CDR3 protein: CASSPRNGGTAFADTQYF. As DNA, the CDR3 is TGTGCCAGCAGCCCGCGCAACGGAGGGACAGCCTTTGCGGATACGCAGTATTTT.

The chain recombines TRBV18 with TRBJ2-1; the D gene could be TRBD1 or TRBD2 (6 bases each). The V end was cut by 3 bases, the J end by 6 bases, with 15 bases between. Germline V gives CDR1 KGHSH, CDR2 LQKENI. The CDR3 has 15 amino acids. Written as DNA, the CDR3 is TGTGCCAGCTCACCTAACAGGGAGGTAGTCAATGAGCAGTTCTTC. Protein sequence: CASSPNREVVNEQFF.

This clonotype was recorded many times. The V and J genes are TRBV5-1 and TRBJ2-5; 7 positions agree with TRBD1. CDR1 and CDR2 (germline): SGHRS, YFSETQ. CDR3 length equals 15 residues. Trimming removed 1 base from V and 2 bases from J; junction bases left unmatched: 5. CDR3 sequence (DNA): TGCGCCAGCAGCTTGTCCGGGACAGCGCAAGAGACCCAGTACTTC. The encoded protein is CASSLSGTAQETQYF.

This clonotype was recorded many times. The chain links TRBV6-6 to TRBJ2-4; the D call may be TRBD1 or TRBD2 (5 bases each). The V gene lost 10 bases and the J gene lost 4 bases, with 11 bases spanning the gap. This CDR3 region has 12 residues. Looked up from germline, CDR1 is MNHNY and CDR2 is SVGAGI (reference sequence). The CDR3 sequence is CATRDGKNIQYF. The CDR3 DNA reads TGTGCCACAAGGGACGGTAAAAACATTCAGTACTTC.

This clonotype has a handful of counts. The DNA for the CDR3 is TGTGCCAGCAGCTCGACCCAGGGGTACTATGGCTACACCTTC. It is translated as CASSSTQGYYGYTF. The rearrangement uses TRBV7-2 and TRBJ1-2; weak D call: TRBD1 (6 bases). Trimming shortened V by 4 bases and J by 3 bases, and 12 bases separated the two germline ends. CDR1 SGHTA and CDR2 FQGNSA come from the germline V gene. This CDR3 region has 14 residues.

The table lists this clonotype with a count of one. The chain links TRBV7-9 to TRBJ1-2; 9 bases align to TRBD1. The CDR3 is made up of 14 amino acids. V dropped 5 bases and J dropped 4; count of bases not matched to a gene: 5. Per the germline V gene, CDR1 is SEHNR and CDR2 is FQNEAQ (reference sequence). The CDR3 region is CASSHTGGVYGYTF. CDR3 nucleotides: TGTGCCAGCAGCCATACAGGGGGCGTCTATGGCTACACCTTC.

The CDR3 sequence: CASSQFSGTGVNIQYF. CDR3 DNA sequence: TGTGCCAGCTCACAATTCTCCGGGACAGGGGTCAACATTCAGTACTTC. The V gene is TRBV18, the J gene TRBJ2-4, with TRBD1 matching 10 bases. V lost 4 bases and J lost 7; bases outside the gene matches: 10. The germline V gene encodes CDR1 KGHSH and CDR2 LQKENI. This CDR3 region has 16 residues.

CDR3: CASSQARGTGGVQPQHF. The CDR3 region has the DNA TGCGCCAGCAGCCAAGCCAGGGGGACAGGGGGTGTCCAGCCCCAGCATTTT. V is TRBV4-1 and J is TRBJ1-5, with 11 bases that match TRBD1. The CDR3 totals 17 residues. CDR1 and CDR2 (germline): MGHRA, YSYEKL. J lost 7 bases, V lost 1 base, and 9 bases had no gene match.

This rearrangement joins TRBV7-2 to TRBJ2-7; tentatively, D is TRBD1 or TRBD2 (5 bases each). CDR3 length equals 14 residues. Trimming removed 5 bases at V and 3 bases at J, with 14 bases between. Germline V lookup: CDR1 SGHTA, CDR2 FQGNSA. The CDR3 loop reads CASSQGRVNYEQYF. CDR3 DNA sequence: TGTGCCAGCAGCCAGGGACGGGTAAACTACGAGCAGTACTTC.

This chain joins TRBV7-8 and TRBJ2-1, with 11 nucleotides matching TRBD2. Germline V CDR1 and CDR2: SGHVS, FQNEAQ. Unmatched junction bases numbered 7, after V lost 4 bases and J lost 8 bases. The CDR3 totals 15 residues. Here the CDR3 reads CASSSGLAVGHEQFF. For the CDR3, the DNA is TGTGCCAGCAGCTCGGGACTAGCGGTCGGCCATGAGCAGTTCTTC.

The chain recombines TRBV11-2 with TRBJ2-1; D may match TRBD1 or TRBD2 (6 bases each). Trimming stripped 8 bases from V and 0 bases from J, with 11 bases between. The CDR3 contains 14 residues. Germline V gene data show CDR1 as SGHAT and CDR2 as FQNNGV. The CDR3 DNA is TGTGCCAGCCGGGGGCTTAGCTCCTACAATGAGCAGTTCTTC. Translation gives CASRGLSSYNEQFF.

Only a few counts were recorded for this clonotype. The chain links TRBV20-1 to TRBJ2-1; tentatively, D is TRBD1 or TRBD2 (5 bases each). Germline V gene sequence: CDR1 DFQATT, CDR2 SNEGSKA (reference sequence). The CDR3 is 15 residues long. V was pared by 0 bases and J by 5 bases, with 14 bases between. CDR3 region: CSARETGRFNNEQFF. DNA of the CDR3: TGCAGTGCTAGAGAAACGGGGCGTTTCAACAATGAGCAGTTCTTC.